The 23 T cell receptor beta chains given below trace back to one sample, sequenced in a study of T-cell memory formation after mild COVID-19 (dated by TCRdb to 2020 to 2022). Receptors were amplified or captured by 5' RACE. Sequencing was performed on an Illumina NovaSeq 6000. TCRdb took the public reads, trimmed them with fastp at Q25, ran MiXCR for clone calling and kept in-frame beta chains. Every CDR3 protein is listed once, alongside the most common genes and DNA of its rows. The sample data list about half a million distinct CDR3 sequences, and roughly 20% of these were observed just once. Of the sample, approximately 13% is held by the ten largest clones. The sample taken for sequencing was PBMCs or a T cell subset sorted from them (not recorded which). These receptors were obtained from an adult woman who had mild COVID-19 (a few samples of this study predate the infection). The sample titles of this study are shuffled in the database, so cell type and time point are left out; the donor was told from shared clones.

This clonotype turned up a few times. J is TRBJ1-2 and V is TRBV29-1; a weak D match, TRBD1 (6 bases). CDR1 is SQVTM, CDR2 ANQGSEA, per germline. V was pared by 4 bases and J by 2 bases, with 8 bases between. The CDR3 covers 12 residues. The CDR3 is CSVGTANYGYTF. The CDR3 DNA reads TGCAGCGTTGGGACAGCGAACTATGGCTACACCTTC.

At least ten counts were recorded for this clonotype. The chain joins TRBV2 to TRBJ1-2, with no clear D. The germline CDR1 and CDR2 sequences are SNHLY and FYNNEI. V was shortened by 6 bases and J by 4 bases, with 18 bases between the two germline ends. There are 15 residues in the CDR3. The CDR3 reads CASSNQVEVSYGYTF. Written as DNA, the CDR3 is TGTGCCAGCAGCAACCAGGTGGAGGTGAGCTATGGCTACACCTTC. Using reference TRBV2 and TRBJ1-2 for the parts outside the CDR3, the full variable domain is EPEVTQTPSHQVTQMGQEVILRCVPISNHLYFYWYRQILGQKVEFLVSFYNNEISEKSEIFDDQFSVERPDGSNFTLKIRSTKLEDSAMYFCASSNQVEVSYGYTFGSGTRLTVV.

This clonotype showed up just a few times. The chain has TRBV12-3 or TRBV12-4 and TRBJ2-3; 11 nucleotides align to TRBD2. V trimming: 5 bases; J trimming: 0 bases; junction bases outside the gene matches: 10. This CDR3 region has 18 residues. DNA for the CDR3: TGTGCCAGCAGTCCCAGGCTAGCGGGGGGCCTCAGCACAGATACGCAGTATTTT. This gives the protein CASSPRLAGGLSTDTQYF.

This chain links TRBV20-1 with TRBJ1-1, with D possibly matching TRBD1 (6 bases). Germline V gives CDR1 DFQATT, CDR2 SNEGSKA (reference sequence). Trimming took 6 bases from V and 5 from J, leaving 13 bases between them. CDR3 length equals 12 residues. CDR3 sequence (DNA): TGCAGTGCGATACTTACAGGGACTGAAGCTTTCTTT. Translating gives CSAILTGTEAFF.

This clonotype has a handful of counts. DNA for the CDR3: TGTGCCAGCAGCATGAGCGGGGGGGCCTTGAATACGCAGTATTTT. Amino acid sequence: CASSMSGGALNTQYF. The chain employs TRBV9 and TRBJ2-3, with 10 bases identical to TRBD2. The trim removed 4 bases at V and 7 bases at J, leaving 9 bases unmatched. The germline V gene encodes CDR1 SGDLS and CDR2 YYNGEE. This CDR3 has 15 amino acids.

This clonotype was observed a handful of times. J is TRBJ2-7 and V is TRBV7-2, with 8 bases aligning to TRBD2. Germline assignment: CDR1 SGHTA and CDR2 FQGNSA. V was pared by 2 bases and J by 4 bases, with 7 bases of the junction left unmatched. The CDR3 consists of 15 residues. The CDR3 DNA reads TGTGCCAGCAGCTTATACTTTAGCGGGAAGTACGAGCAGTACTTC. As protein: CASSLYFSGKYEQYF.

This clonotype was counted a few times. V is TRBV7-9 and J is TRBJ2-1, with 11 bases aligning to TRBD2. The CDR3 runs 18 residues. Per the germline V gene, CDR1 is SEHNR and CDR2 is FQNEAQ (reference sequence). The junction had 15 bases not matched to a gene; V was cut back by 3 bases and J by 8 bases. The CDR3 spells CASSFLASGRPTGDEQFF. CDR3 coding DNA: TGTGCCAGCAGCTTTCTGGCTAGCGGGAGGCCCACAGGGGATGAGCAGTTCTTC.

The chain is built from TRBV13 and TRBJ1-2; 7 bases are a match to TRBD1. Germline V gene data show CDR1 as PRHDT and CDR2 as FYEKMQ (reference sequence). The CDR3 has 13 residues. With 5 bases clipped from V and 6 bases from J, the junction kept 6 bases outside the gene matches. DNA for the CDR3: TGTGCCAGCAGCGCACTGACAGGGAATGGCTACACCTTC. Its translation is CASSALTGNGYTF. The variable domain in full, completed from reference TRBV13 and TRBJ1-2, reads AAGVIQSPRHLIKEKRETATLKCYPIPRHDTVYWYQQGPGQDPQFLISFYEKMQSDKGSIPDRFSAQQFSDYHSELNMSSLELGDSALYFCASSALTGNGYTFGSGTRLTVV.

This clonotype was seen a few times. J is TRBJ2-5 and V is TRBV20-1; D unclear. Germline V gives CDR1 DFQATT, CDR2 SNEGSKA (reference sequence). V lost 5 bases to trimming and J lost 5 bases, with 12 bases between them. This CDR3 is 12 amino acids long. CDR3 nucleotides: TGCAGTGCTTACCACCCGACGGAGACCCAGTACTTC. Protein: CSAYHPTETQYF.

This clonotype was counted a few times. The chain carries TRBV3-1 and TRBJ1-1, with D possibly matching TRBD1 (5 bases). With 2 bases removed from V and 4 bases from J, the gap between germline ends came to 20 bases. The CDR3 has 17 amino acids. Germline V gene lookup returns CDR1 LGHDT and CDR2 YNNKEL (reference sequence). The CDR3 DNA sequence: TGTGCCAGCAGCCAACCGATCAAGGGGCCAAGGGGCACTGAAGCTTTCTTT. It codes for CASSQPIKGPRGTEAFF.

The J gene is TRBJ1-2, the V gene TRBV6-5; D possibly corresponds to TRBD1 (6 bases). Trimming pared 5 bases from V and 4 bases from J, leaving 11 bases between. The CDR3 totals 13 residues. Germline CDR1 reads MNHEY; CDR2 reads SVGAGI. CDR3 nucleotide sequence: TGTGCCAGCAGTCTCGGGACAATCTATGGCTACACCTTC. Protein: CASSLGTIYGYTF.

This clonotype showed up just a few times. This chain uses TRBV30 with TRBJ2-1; D perhaps matches TRBD2 (6 bases). The CDR3 has 13 amino acids. Trimming left V 3 bases short and J 10 bases short, with 16 bases between. Germline values: CDR1 GTSNPN, CDR2 SVGIG (reference sequence). The CDR3 is CAWSVGGLREQFF. CDR3 bases: TGTGCCTGGAGCGTGGGAGGCTTGAGAGAGCAGTTCTTC.

The chain carries TRBV7-9 and TRBJ1-1; no definite D call. In germline, CDR1 is SEHNR, CDR2 FQNEAQ (reference sequence). V was shortened by 1 base and J by 1 base, with 7 bases between the two germline ends. The CDR3 has 14 residues. CDR3 protein: CASSLEDRNTEAFF. The DNA for the CDR3 is TGTGCCAGCAGCTTAGAAGACCGGAACACTGAAGCTTTCTTT.

This clonotype was found a few times. The V gene is TRBV14, the J gene TRBJ2-2; TRBD2 aligns across 9 bases. This CDR3 comprises 14 residues. CDR1 and CDR2 from the germline V gene are SGHDN and FVKESK. The J segment lost 5 bases and the V segment lost 3 bases, leaving 1 base of the junction unmatched. CDR3 sequence reads: CASSHAGGTGELFF. As DNA, the CDR3 is TGTGCCAGCAGCCATGCGGGAGGGACCGGGGAGCTGTTTTTT.

The chain combines TRBV29-1 with TRBJ1-6; D is unclear. With 0 bases removed from V and 8 bases from J, the gap between germline ends came to 17 bases. CDR1 is SQVTM, CDR2 ANQGSEA, per germline. The CDR3 has 16 residues. For the CDR3, the DNA is TGCAGCGTTGAAGATCGAAGGGAGACATCCCATTCACCCCTCCACTTT. Translated, it gives CSVEDRRETSHSPLHF.

The rearrangement uses TRBV29-1 and TRBJ1-2, with 10 bases that match TRBD1. CDR3 length: 14 residues. Germline V gives CDR1 SQVTM, CDR2 ANQGSEA. V shed 3 bases, J shed 4 bases, and the junction held 5 bases outside the gene matches. The CDR3 reads CSVDLGQGTYGYTF. The CDR3 coding sequence is TGCAGCGTTGATTTGGGACAGGGGACCTATGGCTACACCTTC.

Many counts were recorded for this clonotype. The gene calls are TRBV5-6 and TRBJ2-1; D may correspond to TRBD1 or TRBD2 (5 bases each). The V gene lost 4 bases and the J gene lost 2 bases, with 13 bases spanning the gap. The V gene's germline CDR1 is SGHDT and CDR2 YYEEEE. The CDR3 has 15 amino acids. The CDR3 is CASSLAGTAYNEQFF. CDR3 nucleotides: TGTGCCAGCAGCCTAGCCGGGACGGCCTACAATGAGCAGTTCTTC.

On this clonotype itself: A single base separates this from a much larger clone, so it may be a read error. The rearrangement joins TRBV7-2 to TRBJ2-5, with D possibly called TRBD1 or TRBD2 (5 bases each). V shed 5 bases and J shed 1 base, with 8 bases lying between them. The CDR3 totals 13 residues. Germline V lookup: CDR1 SGHTA, CDR2 FQGNSA. The CDR3, as DNA: TGTGCCAGCAGCCGGGACGGCCAAGAGACCCAGTACTTC. Amino acid sequence: CASSRDGQETQYF.

The rearrangement uses TRBV15 and TRBJ2-1; 7 bases agree with TRBD2. J lost 0 bases, V lost 7 bases, and 6 bases had no gene match. The CDR3 covers 15 residues. CDR1 is LNHNV, CDR2 YYDKDF, per germline (reference sequence). CDR3 DNA sequence: TGTGCCACCAACCCGAGCGGGAACTCCTACAATGAGCAGTTCTTC. Protein sequence: CATNPSGNSYNEQFF.

This clonotype has only a few counts. The V and J genes are TRBV24-1 and TRBJ1-2; D ambiguous. The germline V gene has CDR1 KGHDR and CDR2 SFDVKD. The CDR3 has 15 amino acids. V was clipped by 4 bases and J by 1 base, with 12 bases between them. CDR3: CATSDATGNNYGYTF. The DNA for the CDR3 is TGTGCCACCAGTGACGCCACCGGGAATAACTATGGCTACACCTTC.

In its sample, this clonotype was seen a few times. The gene calls are TRBV7-3 and TRBJ2-1, with 10 bases that match TRBD1. Germline CDR1 SGHTA, CDR2 FQGTGA. V lost 4 bases and J lost 8; bases outside the gene matches: 8. The CDR3 runs 15 residues. This CDR3 reads CASSSDRGRLHEQFF. CDR3 bases: TGTGCCAGCAGCTCCGACAGGGGGCGACTTCATGAGCAGTTCTTC.

The chain uses TRBV19 and TRBJ1-1, with D maybe TRBD1 (5 bases). The ends were cut back, 3 bases at V and 12 bases at J, with 23 bases in the middle. There are 15 residues in the CDR3. Germline V gene lookup returns CDR1 LNHDA and CDR2 SQIVND (reference sequence). The CDR3 protein is CASSMRGGAQASPFF. The DNA for the CDR3 is TGTGCCAGTAGTATGAGGGGTGGGGCCCAGGCCTCGCCTTTCTTT.

This clonotype was observed at least ten times. The chain is built from TRBV7-2 and TRBJ2-1; the D call may be TRBD1 or TRBD2 (5 bases each). Germline CDR1 reads SGHTA; CDR2 reads FQGNSA. Between the trimmed V and J ends, which lost 5 bases and 0 bases, there was a span of 17 bases. This CDR3 has 17 residues. CDR3 sequence reads: CASSPPFGTVSYNEQFF. The CDR3 coding sequence is TGTGCCAGCAGCCCACCTTTTGGGACGGTCTCCTACAATGAGCAGTTCTTC.